The 7 T cell receptor beta chains presented below share a single source sample, sequenced in a study of CXCR3-negative and CXCR3-positive naive CD8 T cells. The study's findings and limits: Hydrophobicity of TRB CDR3s was greater in CXCR3-positive naive cells than in CXCR3-negative naive cells.

The antigens for these receptors are not known. TRB cDNA libraries were made by UMI-labeled 5' RACE. TCRdb reworked the 5' RACE reads into one entry per CDR3 protein, no DNA. Found here are around 80,000 distinct CDR3 sequences; the top ten clones hold 0.62%. The sequencing input was naive CXCR3+ CD8+ T cells from blood. Subset denoted: CD45RO-CCR7+CD27+CD95- naive CD8+ T cells expressing CXCR3 (TNR3+). The receptors were gathered from a human donor in good health. Some clones in this sample may be carry-over from other donors' samples.

This chain joins TRBV6-5 and TRBJ2-7. The CDR3 runs to 14 residues. In germline, CDR1 is MNHEY, CDR2 SVGAGI. CDR3 sequence: CASTLHGGSYEQYF.

The chain uses TRBV20-1 and TRBJ2-5; the D gene TCRdb calls, TRBD1, cannot be checked with no DNA. CDR1 DFQATT and CDR2 SNEGSKA come from the germline V gene (reference sequence). The CDR3 is 14 residues long. CDR3 sequence: CSANSGGLGETQYF.

V usage is TRBV7-9 and J usage is TRBJ1-3; checking the TCRdb D call of TRBD1 is not possible without DNA. Germline V gene data show CDR1 as SEHNR and CDR2 as FQNEAQ (reference sequence). The CDR3 length is 15 residues. The CDR3 protein is CASSLMGQDGNTIYF.

The chain uses TRBV9 and TRBJ2-2; without DNA, the TCRdb call of TRBD2 cannot be checked. This CDR3 region has 17 residues. CDR1 and CDR2 from the germline V gene are SGDLS and YYNGEE. CDR3: CASSLTPLAGNTGELFF. The entire variable domain, with the rest obtained from reference TRBV9 and TRBJ2-2, is as follows: DSGVTQTPKHLITATGQRVTLRCSPRSGDLSVYWYQQSLDQGLQFLIQYYNGEERAKGNILERFSAQQFPDLHSELNLSSLELGDSALYFCASSLTPLAGNTGELFFGEGSRLTVL.

This chain joins TRBV27 and TRBJ2-7. The germline CDR1 and CDR2 sequences are MNHEY and SMNVEV (reference sequence). The CDR3 has 14 residues. The CDR3 reads CASSLSWVSYEQYF.

The chain links TRBV29-1 to TRBJ2-2; without DNA, the TCRdb call of TRBD1 cannot be checked. CDR3 length: 17 residues. Germline V gene lookup returns CDR1 SQVTM and CDR2 ANQGSEA. CDR3 residues: CSVEVSAGTGRTGELFF.

The chain combines TRBV14 with TRBJ2-5; the D call from TCRdb, TRBD1, cannot be confirmed without DNA. Germline CDR1 is SGHDN and CDR2 is FVKESK. This CDR3 spans 14 amino acids. CDR3 residues: CASSQEEGGETQYF.